What follows are 13 T cell receptor beta chains derived from one specimen sequenced in a study of blood T cell repertoires in COVID-19. The repertoire was sequenced with immunoSEQ multiplex PCR; TCRdb's copy has only in-frame clones and lacks some. This table holds about 20,000 clones, 88% found once. The sequenced sample was peripheral blood. These receptors were obtained from a human donor in a cohort sampled during active COVID-19.

This clone is a singleton in its sample. The chain couples TRBV5-5 to TRBJ1-1; TRBD1 might be the D (6 bases). Trimming shortened V by 5 bases and J by 1 base, and 15 bases separated the two germline ends. Germline loops: CDR1 SGHKS, CDR2 YYEKEE (reference sequence). This CDR3 is 15 amino acids long. The CDR3 sequence is CASSFRPQGNTEAFF. The CDR3 nucleotides are TGTGCCAGCAGTTTCCGACCACAGGGGAACACTGAAGCTTTCTTT.

The chain employs TRBV5-1 and TRBJ1-6; D uncertain. The V gene lost 0 bases and the J gene lost 10 bases, with 17 bases spanning the gap. Germline V gives CDR1 SGHRS, CDR2 YFSETQ. This CDR3 spans 16 amino acids. For the CDR3, the DNA is TGCGCCAGCAGCTTGGTTTTACGGGAGGTAGGGTCACCCCTCCACTTT. Its translation is CASSLVLREVGSPLHF.

V usage is TRBV27 and J usage is TRBJ1-1; D uncertain. Germline V gene lookup returns CDR1 MNHEY and CDR2 SMNVEV (reference sequence). The CDR3 has 16 residues. Trimming stripped 6 bases from V and 1 base from J, with 18 bases between. CDR3 amino acids: CASSRTGMDGNTEAFF. DNA for the CDR3: TGTGCCAGCAGCCGAACGGGGATGGACGGGAACACTGAAGCTTTCTTT.

Only one count was recorded for this clone. J is TRBJ2-5 and V is TRBV15, with unresolved D. Trimming removed 5 bases from V and 5 bases from J, with 9 bases in between. Germline V gives CDR1 LNHNV, CDR2 YYDKDF (reference sequence). The CDR3 consists of 12 residues. For the CDR3, the DNA is TGTGCCACCAGCTCCTCGAGGGAGACCCAGTACTTC. As protein: CATSSSRETQYF.

The chain combines TRBV3-1 (or the pseudogene TRBV3-2) with TRBJ2-3; maybe TRBD2 (5 bases). The CDR3 contains 14 residues. The germline V gene has CDR1 LGHDT and CDR2 YNNKEL (reference sequence). V lost 4 bases, J lost 2 bases, and 10 bases lay in between. CDR3 sequence (DNA): TGTGCCAGCAGCCTTGGACTCGACACAGATACGCAGTATTTT. Translated, it gives CASSLGLDTDTQYF.

The gene calls are TRBV12-5 and TRBJ2-5; D gene uncertain. V was clipped by 4 bases and J by 5 bases, with 11 bases between them. The CDR3 spans 13 residues. The germline gives CDR1 LGHNT, CDR2 FRNRAP. For the CDR3, the DNA is TGTGCTAGTGGTTCAAACTCGTTGGAGACCCAGTACTTC. The encoded protein is CASGSNSLETQYF.

The chain combines TRBV24-1 with TRBJ2-7; D is unclear. Germline lookup yields CDR1 KGHDR and CDR2 SFDVKD. The CDR3 sequence is 14 residues long. V was clipped by 7 bases and J by 0 bases, with 12 bases between them. In DNA, the CDR3 is TGTGCCACCAGCGATCAGGCTAACTCCTACGAGCAGTACTTC. Translation gives CATSDQANSYEQYF.

This chain connects TRBV6-2 or TRBV6-3 to TRBJ1-1; D possibly corresponds to TRBD1 (6 bases). CDR1 and CDR2 from the germline V gene are MNHEY and SVGEGT. The ends were cut back, 5 bases at V and 5 bases at J, with 15 bases in the middle. This CDR3 is 14 amino acids long. The CDR3 DNA follows: TGTGCCAGCAGTGAGGGGGGGGCGTGGACTGAAGCTTTCTTT. Protein: CASSEGGAWTEAFF.

This chain connects TRBV4-2 to TRBJ1-6; 8 bases agree with TRBD1. Germline V gene lookup returns CDR1 LGHNA and CDR2 YNFKEQ. The CDR3 length is 17 residues. Trimming cost V 0 bases and J 11 bases; bases outside gene matches: 12. In nucleotides, the CDR3 is TGTGCCAGCAGCCAAGAGAGGGGTACAGGGGGGGGCACACCCCTCCACTTT. It is translated as CASSQERGTGGGTPLHF.

The chain recombines TRBV19 with TRBJ2-1; possible D gene TRBD2, 7 bases. The CDR3 totals 14 residues. Trimming stripped 4 bases from V and 9 bases from J, with 16 bases between. The germline gives CDR1 LNHDA, CDR2 SQIVND (reference sequence). The CDR3 DNA reads TGTGCCAGTAGTAGAAGGGGGGGGAACAGTGAGCAGTTCTTC. This encodes CASSRRGGNSEQFF. Full variable domain (outside the CDR3, taken from reference TRBV19 and TRBJ2-1): DGGITQSPKYLFRKEGQNVTLSCEQNLNHDAMYWYRQDPGQGLRLIYYSQIVNDFQKGDIAEGYSVSREKKESFPLTVTSAQKNPTAFYLCASSRRGGNSEQFFGPGTRLTVL.

The CDR3 DNA reads TGTGCCAGCAGTTACGCCGAAGAGGGGGAGCTGTTTTTT. Translation: CASSYAEEGELFF. This rearrangement joins TRBV6-6 to TRBJ2-2; D is uncertain. Deletions cut 2 bases from V and 8 bases from J, with 9 bases between. CDR3 length: 13 amino acids. The germline V gene encodes CDR1 MNHNY and CDR2 SVGAGI (reference sequence).

The V and J genes are TRBV6-5 and TRBJ2-5; weak D call: TRBD2 (7 bases). Trimming cost V 0 bases and J 0 bases, with 11 bases left between them. Germline values: CDR1 MNHEY, CDR2 SVGAGI. This CDR3 is 16 amino acids long. CDR3 residues: CASSYSSGGNQETQYF. The CDR3 region has the DNA TGTGCCAGCAGTTACTCTTCGGGGGGCAACCAAGAGACCCAGTACTTC.

This chain uses TRBV5-1 with TRBJ1-2; 9 nucleotides line up with TRBD1. The ends lost 4 bases at V and 6 bases at J; junction bases unmatched: 4. The germline CDR1 and CDR2 sequences are SGHRS and YFSETQ. The CDR3 consists of 13 residues. The CDR3 DNA reads as TGCGCCAGCAGCAGGGGACAGGGTCATGGCTACACCTTC. Residues: CASSRGQGHGYTF.